A selection of T cell receptor beta chains follows, all from one sample in a study of neoadjuvant nivolumab and ipilimumab in lung cancer. Measured with immunoSEQ multiplex PCR; TCRdb has only the in-frame clones, and not every one. The table includes about 10,000 clones, 75% to 80% detected once. The specimen comprised tumor tissue, sampled after neoadjuvant nivolumab, alone or with ipilimumab, at or shortly before surgery. These receptors all come from an adult with non-small cell lung cancer. Some clones in this sample may be carry-over from other donors' samples. Each CDR3 is given without its conserved first and last residue. The D gene is left open where the match is weak.

j_gene: TRBJ2-2; d_gene: .; v_gene: TRBV27; CDR3aa: ASSPGHGSTGELF
j_gene: TRBJ1-2; d_gene: .; v_gene: TRBV18; CDR3aa: ASSPPWVSGYT
j_gene: TRBJ2-7; d_gene: .; v_gene: TRBV11-2; CDR3aa: ASSPLFEGEQY
j_gene: TRBJ2-1; d_gene: .; v_gene: TRBV5-4; CDR3aa: ASSSGQGFGFSYNEQF
j_gene: TRBJ1-2; d_gene: TRBD1; v_gene: TRBV4-1; CDR3aa: ASSQGYRGLNYGYT
j_gene: TRBJ2-1; d_gene: TRBD2; v_gene: TRBV27; CDR3aa: ASSSREWQF
j_gene: TRBJ1-5; d_gene: TRBD1; v_gene: TRBV5-1; CDR3aa: ASSLAGTAPQH
j_gene: TRBJ1-6; d_gene: .; v_gene: TRBV6-5; CDR3aa: ASSSGQIGNSPLH
j_gene: TRBJ1-6; d_gene: .; v_gene: TRBV5-6; CDR3aa: ASSLDGTYNSPLH
j_gene: TRBJ2-1; d_gene: .; v_gene: TRBV12-5; CDR3aa: ASAPDSYNEQF
j_gene: TRBJ1-2; d_gene: .; v_gene: TRBV18; CDR3aa: ASSPEYGYT
j_gene: TRBJ2-7; d_gene: TRBD1; v_gene: TRBV7-3; CDR3aa: ASSVGQAYEQY
j_gene: TRBJ2-7; d_gene: .; v_gene: TRBV4-2; CDR3aa: ASSQGPRETSYEQY
j_gene: TRBJ2-7; d_gene: TRBD1; v_gene: TRBV6-5; CDR3aa: ASSRGQGPYEQY
j_gene: TRBJ1-2; d_gene: TRBD1; v_gene: TRBV5-6; CDR3aa: ASSLPQTPLGQGAGYT
j_gene: TRBJ1-1; d_gene: .; v_gene: TRBV5-1; CDR3aa: ASSFQVNTEAF
j_gene: TRBJ1-2; d_gene: .; v_gene: TRBV7-9; CDR3aa: ASSLVLGGNYGYT
j_gene: TRBJ2-6; d_gene: .; v_gene: TRBV6-5; CDR3aa: ASQGGANVLT
j_gene: TRBJ2-7; d_gene: .; v_gene: TRBV5-6; CDR3aa: ASSLGMVVGDPPYEQY
j_gene: TRBJ1-1; d_gene: .; v_gene: TRBV10-1; CDR3aa: ASSGVNGTQRDNTEAF
j_gene: TRBJ2-3; d_gene: TRBD2; v_gene: TRBV9; CDR3aa: ASSVSGLAGGLSTDTQY
j_gene: TRBJ1-5; d_gene: TRBD1; v_gene: TRBV6-1; CDR3aa: ASSEGQGAQPQH
j_gene: TRBJ1-3; d_gene: .; v_gene: TRBV4-2; CDR3aa: ASSQMTGLS
j_gene: TRBJ1-2; d_gene: .; v_gene: TRBV7-9; CDR3aa: ASSWQAVSYGYT
j_gene: TRBJ1-5; d_gene: .; v_gene: TRBV4-2; CDR3aa: ASSQGWDSNQPQH
j_gene: TRBJ2-7; d_gene: TRBD1; v_gene: TRBV5-6; CDR3aa: ASSPWGQGTYEQY
j_gene: TRBJ2-1; d_gene: .; v_gene: TRBV11-3; CDR3aa: ASSGRLDSYNEQF
j_gene: TRBJ1-5; d_gene: .; v_gene: TRBV18; CDR3aa: ASSPAGPDQPQH
j_gene: TRBJ2-7; d_gene: TRBD1; v_gene: TRBV27; CDR3aa: ASSRTGVGAYEQY
j_gene: TRBJ1-5; d_gene: .; v_gene: TRBV7-2; CDR3aa: ASSSDVEQPQH
j_gene: TRBJ2-1; d_gene: TRBD2; v_gene: TRBV5-1; CDR3aa: ASSLARGAYNEQF
j_gene: TRBJ1-6; d_gene: .; v_gene: TRBV4-2; CDR3aa: ASSQAHQGDYNSPLH
j_gene: TRBJ2-4; d_gene: .; v_gene: TRBV11-2; CDR3aa: ASSLAAWGKNIQY
j_gene: TRBJ2-1; d_gene: TRBD2; v_gene: TRBV29-1; CDR3aa: SVFGLAGRNEQF
j_gene: TRBJ1-6; d_gene: .; v_gene: TRBV19; CDR3aa: ASRGGPNSPLH
j_gene: TRBJ2-3; d_gene: .; v_gene: TRBV19; CDR3aa: ASSIFGGGFTDTQY
j_gene: TRBJ2-7; d_gene: TRBD1; v_gene: TRBV7-9; CDR3aa: ASSHDRGLYEQY
j_gene: TRBJ1-1; d_gene: .; v_gene: TRBV5-6; CDR3aa: ASSLAPTATIF
j_gene: TRBJ1-2; d_gene: .; v_gene: TRBV7-8; CDR3aa: ASSLAGVGSYGYT
j_gene: TRBJ1-5; d_gene: .; v_gene: TRBV18; CDR3aa: ASSPRAGQDSNQPQH
j_gene: TRBJ2-1; d_gene: TRBD2; v_gene: TRBV7-2; CDR3aa: ASIRAGGHEQF
j_gene: TRBJ2-1; d_gene: .; v_gene: TRBV29-1; CDR3aa: SVRQVFGAGEQF
j_gene: TRBJ2-3; d_gene: .; v_gene: TRBV6-6; CDR3aa: ASSVGGRADTQY
j_gene: TRBJ1-1; d_gene: .; v_gene: TRBV7-2; CDR3aa: ASSLIRGGYTEAF
j_gene: TRBJ2-5; d_gene: TRBD1; v_gene: TRBV18; CDR3aa: ASSPPGTGGGQETQY
j_gene: TRBJ2-1; d_gene: .; v_gene: TRBV6-1; CDR3aa: ASSEGRTAPNEQF
j_gene: TRBJ1-5; d_gene: .; v_gene: TRBV30; CDR3aa: AWSGTDDQPQH
j_gene: TRBJ2-7; d_gene: .; v_gene: TRBV18; CDR3aa: ASSSLGGEQY
j_gene: TRBJ1-1; d_gene: .; v_gene: TRBV4-1; CDR3aa: ASSQDDRGNTEAF